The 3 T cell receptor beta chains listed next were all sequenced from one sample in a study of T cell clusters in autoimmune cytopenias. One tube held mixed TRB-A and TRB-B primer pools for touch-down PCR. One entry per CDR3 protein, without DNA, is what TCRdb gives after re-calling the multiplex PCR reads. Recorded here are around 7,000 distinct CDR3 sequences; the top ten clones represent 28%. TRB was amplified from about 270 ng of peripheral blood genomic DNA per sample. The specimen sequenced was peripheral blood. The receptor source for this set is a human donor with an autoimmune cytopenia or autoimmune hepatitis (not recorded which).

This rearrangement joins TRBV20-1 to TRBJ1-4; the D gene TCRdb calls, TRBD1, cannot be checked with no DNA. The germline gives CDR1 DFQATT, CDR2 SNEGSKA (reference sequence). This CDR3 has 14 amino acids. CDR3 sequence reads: CSARDGTGREKLFF.

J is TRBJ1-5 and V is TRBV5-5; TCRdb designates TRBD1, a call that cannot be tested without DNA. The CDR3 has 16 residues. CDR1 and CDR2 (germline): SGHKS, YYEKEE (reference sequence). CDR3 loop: CASSSLTGRENQPQHF.

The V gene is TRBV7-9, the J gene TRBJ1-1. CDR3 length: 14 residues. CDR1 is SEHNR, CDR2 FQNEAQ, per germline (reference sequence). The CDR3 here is CASSFEGRDTEAFF.